This TCR beta chain was captured by sequencing in a study of T cell clonality in common variable immunodeficiency. Study conclusions and caveats: Reportedly, TCR beta sequences from common variable immunodeficiency showed fewer deletions and N-nucleotide insertions. What drives increased CVID clonality needs T cell subpopulation sequencing.

The germline gives CDR1 WSHSY, CDR2 SAAADI. The CDR3 is made up of 15 amino acids. V gave up 0 bases and J gave up 0 bases, with 6 bases separating them. This clone was counted a few times. Its antigen is not known. With the read ending 3 residues before the CDR3 end, the germline J gene is used to fill in that end. Equal genomic DNA amounts from CVID and control samples were sequenced. The assay was immunoSEQ multiplex PCR, and TCRdb's table has in-frame clones only and misses some. This sample shows around 55,000 clones and no singletons; 0.83% rests with the ten largest. Caucasian heritage predominated among both patients and controls.

The J gene is TRBJ1-3, the V gene TRBV10-2; D remains ambiguous. This TCR derives from a person aged 18 to 75 in good health. The specimen sequenced was peripheral blood mononuclear cells. CDR3 DNA (partial): TGCGCCAGCAGTGAGTCGGGCTTCTCTGGAAACACC. It is translated as CASSESGFSGNT. The entire CDR3 protein reads CASSESGFSGNTIYF.